The 5 T cell receptor beta chains below all came from one sample that was sequenced in a study of human T cells and chemical hapten exposure. Documented time point: patch test 1, 2 weeks after DPC sensitization. Stated treatment: therapeutic diphenylcyclopropenone sensitization with weekly scalp DPC. TCRdb called the RACE reads again in MiXCR, with one record for every CDR3 protein. The table records tens of thousands of distinct CDR3 sequences, approximately 9.4% of them present only once. This specimen was whole blood, taken in connection with sensitization to the hapten diphenylcyclopropenone (DPC). These receptors were obtained from a woman between 35 and 50 years old with alopecia areata. Some clones in this sample may be carry-over from other donors' samples.

This clonotype was detected a few times. The chain links TRBV4-2 to TRBJ1-5, with a possible D match to TRBD1 (5 bases). The V and J ends lost 3 bases and 9 bases respectively, with 15 bases between them. Germline CDR1 and CDR2: LGHNA and YNFKEQ. CDR3 size: 14 residues. In nucleotides, the CDR3 is TGTGCCAGCAGCCAGACTCGACAGTACGGGCCCCAGCATTTT. Amino acids: CASSQTRQYGPQHF.

This clonotype was detected a few times. The chain is built from TRBV5-4 and TRBJ1-1; TRBD1 is a possible D gene (5 bases). This CDR3 spans 15 amino acids. The germline V gene encodes CDR1 SGHNT and CDR2 YYREEE (reference sequence). Deletions cut 2 bases from V and 0 bases from J, with 11 bases between. CDR3 nucleotide sequence: TGTGCCAGCAGCTTAAGGGACCGATTGAACACTGAAGCTTTCTTT. Translation gives CASSLRDRLNTEAFF. The entire variable domain, with the rest obtained from reference TRBV5-4 and TRBJ1-1, is as follows: ETGVTQSPTHLIKTRGQQVTLRCSSQSGHNTVSWYQQALGQGPQFIFQYYREEENGRGNFPPRFSGLQFPNYSSELNVNALELDDSALYLCASSLRDRLNTEAFFGQGTRLTVV.

This chain connects TRBV24-1 to TRBJ2-1, with 8 positions matching TRBD2. Germline CDR1 KGHDR, CDR2 SFDVKD. This CDR3 region has 13 residues. V lost 7 bases, J lost 9 bases, and 7 bases stayed unmatched. The CDR3 DNA reads TGTGCCACCAGGCGACTAGCGAGTGGTGAGCAGTTCTTC. It is translated as CATRRLASGEQFF.

This clonotype was seen a single time. The V gene is TRBV9, the J gene TRBJ2-7; weak D call: TRBD1 (6 bases). Germline V gene lookup returns CDR1 SGDLS and CDR2 YYNGEE. This CDR3 comprises 16 residues. V was trimmed by 3 bases and J by 2 bases, leaving 18 bases between them. The CDR3 DNA sequence: TGTGCCAGCAGCGAGGGGGACGGCACAAAAACCTACGAGCAGTACTTC. Protein: CASSEGDGTKTYEQYF.

This clonotype came up many times. The chain combines TRBV5-1 with TRBJ2-2; D is possibly TRBD1 or TRBD2 (5 bases each). The ends were cut back, 1 base at V and 6 bases at J, with 10 bases in the middle. This CDR3 is built from 14 residues. Per the germline V gene, CDR1 is SGHRS and CDR2 is YFSETQ. DNA of the CDR3: TGCGCCAGCAGCTTGTTCGGGGACGCCGGGGAGCTGTTTTTT. Its protein is CASSLFGDAGELFF.